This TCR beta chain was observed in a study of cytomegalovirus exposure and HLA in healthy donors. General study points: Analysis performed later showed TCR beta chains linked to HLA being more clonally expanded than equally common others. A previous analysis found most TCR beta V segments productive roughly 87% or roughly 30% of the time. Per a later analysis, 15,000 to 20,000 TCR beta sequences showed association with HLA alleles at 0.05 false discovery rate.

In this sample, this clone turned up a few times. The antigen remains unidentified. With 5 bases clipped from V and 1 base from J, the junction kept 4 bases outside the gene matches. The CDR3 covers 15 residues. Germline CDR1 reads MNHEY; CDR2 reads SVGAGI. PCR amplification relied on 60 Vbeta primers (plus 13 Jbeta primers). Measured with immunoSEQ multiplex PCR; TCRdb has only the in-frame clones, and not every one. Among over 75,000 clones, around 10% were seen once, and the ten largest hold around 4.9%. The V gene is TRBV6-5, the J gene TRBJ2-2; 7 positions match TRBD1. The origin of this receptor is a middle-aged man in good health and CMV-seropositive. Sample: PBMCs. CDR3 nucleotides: TGTGCCAGCAGTAAACGGGACAGGAACACCGGGGAGCTGTTTTTT. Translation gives CASSKRDRNTGELFF.